This TCR beta chain derives from a study of PD-L1 blockade in urothelial cancer. Study details: Atezolizumab (1,200 mg intravenously every 3 weeks) began in about 2014 for patients. Men with urothelial cancer arising in the bladder made up most of the roughly 29 patients. Timepoints chosen for blood analysis were 3 weeks (second dose) and 6 weeks after treatment start.

The table came from immunoSEQ multiplex PCR; TCRdb's copy has only in-frame clones and leaves some out. The sample records about 85,000 clones, 85% being singletons. Time point specified: pretreatment peripheral blood. Each patient supplied 1 to 8 pretreatment and on-treatment samples. Per the germline V gene, CDR1 is SEHNR and CDR2 is FQNEAQ (reference sequence). Trimming removed 8 bases from V and 4 bases from J, with 15 bases in between. There are 14 residues in the CDR3. The sequences come from PBMCs, collected around atezolizumab (anti-PD-L1) treatment. This chain joins TRBV7-9 and TRBJ1-5; no clear D gene. The receptor was isolated from a man aged 55 to 70 with urothelial cancer. This CDR3 reads CASLYPVFNQPQHF. The CDR3 DNA sequence: TGTGCCAGCCTTTATCCGGTGTTTAATCAGCCCCAGCATTTT. Full variable domain (missing parts from reference TRBV7-9 and TRBJ1-5): DTGVSQNPRHKITKRGQNVTFRCDPISEHNRLYWYRQTLGQGPEFLTYFQNEAQLEKSRLLSDRFSAERPKGSFSTLEIQRTEQGDSAMYLCASLYPVFNQPQHFGDGTRLSIL.